This record concerns one T cell receptor (beta chain) sequence. Assay used: immunoSEQ multiplex PCR; TCRdb lists only in-frame clones, some missing. The data show over 150,000 clones, with around four fifths seen just once and 6% to 8% held by the top ten. This specimen belongs to a study of blood T cell repertoires in COVID-19. Study details: Spain, Italy and the United States supplied samples that represented acute and convalescent COVID-19. Sample material is recorded as cDNA or gDNA derived from T cells, B-cell-depleted T cells, or PBMCs.

Germline trimming cut 3 bases from V and 1 base from J; bases unmatched to any gene: 3. From germline, CDR1 is KGHSH and CDR2 LQKENI. The CDR3 consists of 16 residues. The sample taken for sequencing was peripheral blood. This clonotype was sampled from a human donor with acute or convalescent COVID-19. The donor label of this sample is uncertain. The rearrangement joins TRBV18 to TRBJ2-2; 9 bases match TRBD1. The CDR3 bases are TGTGCCAGCTCACCCACGGGACAGGGGAACACCGGGGAGCTGTTTTTT. It is translated as CASSPTGQGNTGELFF.